This TCR beta chain is drawn from a study of blood T cells in healthy people across ages. Study-wide results and caveats: Greater diversity and more naive CD4+ cells were seen in long-lived donors than in aged donors.

This clonotype was seen more than once but under ten times. No antigen is known for it. Germline assignment: CDR1 DFQATT and CDR2 SNEGSKA (reference sequence). Trimming left V 2 bases short and J 0 bases short, with 11 bases between. This CDR3 spans 15 amino acids. The people who gave samples were healthy Caucasians from Russia, aged roughly 6 to 100. Alongside a J-beta primer mix, a sample-barcoded 5' primer served in a second PCR lasting about 6 to 11 cycles. TCRdb re-analysed the 5' RACE reads in MiXCR, keeping a single row per CDR3 protein. The sample consists of over 600,000 distinct CDR3 sequences, around a fifth of them appearing once.

What was sequenced was blood. J is TRBJ1-3 and V is TRBV20-1; D is unresolved. The origin of this receptor is a man in his 70s in good health. CDR3 sequence: CSARLGGFSGNTIYF. For the CDR3, the DNA is TGCAGTGCTAGACTTGGTGGGTTCTCTGGAAACACCATATATTTT.